This T cell receptor (beta chain) derives from a study of sequential checkpoint blockade in melanoma. About the study: TCRβ was sequenced from DNA of approximately 91 pretreatment tumors.

Treatment of the sample: randomized to nivolumab then ipilimumab (arm A) or the reverse (arm B). The data were produced by immunoSEQ multiplex PCR, yet TCRdb's version contains in-frame clones alone and is incomplete. Of some 22,000 clones in the sample, around 25% were seen once. This clone was seen a handful of times. Germline assignment: CDR1 MGHRA and CDR2 YSYEKL. The CDR3 extends over 14 amino acids. V lost 4 bases and J lost 5; bases outside the gene matches: 4. The rearrangement links TRBV4-1 to TRBJ2-5; 10 positions agree with TRBD1. This TCR was sampled from a human donor with melanoma. Here the sequenced sample was tumor tissue (inferred from file names), taken from a patient given nivolumab and ipilimumab in sequence. The CDR3 DNA is TGCGCCAGCAGCCGGACAGGGGGTCGGGAGACCCAGTACTTC. Protein sequence: CASSRTGGRETQYF.